Sequencing of this T cell receptor (beta chain) was carried out in a study of vaccination effects on CD4 cells after COVID-19. The CDR3 covers 15 residues. The V gene's germline CDR1 is SGDLS and CDR2 YYNGEE. V shed 1 base and J shed 11 bases, with 19 bases lying between them. As regards this clone: Its cognate antigen is unknown.

The data were produced by immunoSEQ multiplex PCR, yet TCRdb's version contains in-frame clones alone and is incomplete. The table shows about 65,000 clones, with 60% to 80% occurring only once. Sequencing in the ViraFEST assay came after antigen-specific CD4+ T cells had been expanded with viral peptide pools, which were used to stimulate PBMC. Researchers isolated CD4+ T cells once roughly nine days of culture had elapsed. Vaccinated participants had no history of SARS-CoV-2 infection and tested negative for nucleocapsid antibodies. Whole-study results and caveats: Clones arising from infection and from vaccination showed marked clonal contraction late after vaccination.

This specimen was CD4+ T cells from PBMCs cultured with HCoV-NL63 spike peptides, taken before COVID-19 vaccination. The source is a human donor who received a COVID-19 vaccine. V is TRBV9 and J is TRBJ2-1; D perhaps matches TRBD2 (5 bases). As DNA, the CDR3 is TGTGCCAGCAGCGTACAAGACGGAGGAGATTACCAGCAGTTCTTC. Protein sequence: CASSVQDGGDYQQFF.